This T cell receptor (beta chain) was sequenced during a study of CD8 T cells in Susac syndrome (dated by TCRdb to the late 2010s). Turning to the overall study: The study used repertoire sequencing to test whether antigen drove CD8+ T cell activation and differentiation in Susac syndrome. The clonality of the CD8+ T cell repertoire was compared across some eleven healthy donors, about 14 Susac syndrome patients and under 18 multiple sclerosis patients.

Peripheral blood CD8+ and CD4+ T cells from healthy donors, Susac syndrome patients and multiple sclerosis patients were profiled by high-throughput TCR beta sequencing. Healthy donors were included as age- and sex-matched controls. CD8+ TEMRA cells were enriched by FACS, while bulk CD8+ and CD4+ T cells were purified by magnetic negative isolation. Blood was collected in EDTA tubes and processed within 24 hours, with PBMCs isolated through density gradient centrifugation. PBMCs intended for TCR sequencing were cryopreserved in liquid nitrogen and were subsequently thawed in a 37 degrees C water bath. A purity of at least 90% was achieved for sorted or isolated CD4+, CD8+ and CD8+ TEMRA cells. As concerns this clonotype: Its antigen is still unknown. No much larger clone exists at a distance of one base, and base qualities are not known.

Study-level results and caveats: The number of individuals in the TCR sequencing and HLA analysis was recognized as being relatively small.

RNA was extracted using the RNeasy kit, and roughly 0.5 to 1 ug of the RNA was reverse transcribed with random hexamers. The immunoSEQ multiplex PCR assay, covering 54 Vbeta and 13 Jbeta segments, was used to amplify TCR beta CDR3 regions. PCR amplification bias was corrected using a synthetic template baseline for primer optimization and computational correction. As for the original processing: Only productive sequences were kept, with reads annotated to V, D and J genes according to IMGT and analyzed in immunoSEQ Analyzer. To calculate clonality, Shannon entropy was normalized by log2 of the number of productive unique sequences and then subtracted from one. For each patient and control, public and private clones were evaluated among the 100 most prevalent clones. Clones were defined as Susac-specific if absent from the healthy and MS cohorts, from around 1,000 published viral clones and from other ImmuneACCESS disease sequences. TCRdb trimmed public reads at Q25 via fastp, called clones via MiXCR and kept in-frame beta chains. Rows are unified per CDR3 protein, each entry keeping the most common DNA and genes. The V and J calls, along with clone size, are taken from TCRdb and not from the paper's own processing. A total of 60,000 to 75,000 distinct CDR3 sequences appear in this sample, around 95% of them only once. The leading ten clones occupy roughly 0.24% of the sample.

The CDR3 spans 14 residues, from the cysteine through the phenylalanine. The entry retains the CDR3 DNA only, 42 bases that are in frame from base 1. Cut back by 2 bases and 6 bases, the V and J ends lie 13 bases apart. The germline V gene supplies CDR1 MDHEN and CDR2 SYDVKM. Source material: CD8+ T cells from PBMCs. The clonotype comes from a human donor in good health. This chain joins TRBV28 to TRBJ1-2, with no confident D gene call. For the CDR3, the sequence is CASSLRVRADGYTF. Here is the DNA: TGTGCCAGCAGTTTACGGGTTAGGGCTGATGGCTACACCTTC.